This T cell receptor (beta chain) is from a study of blood T cell repertoires in COVID-19 (dated by TCRdb to 2018 to 2021). A note on the overall study: The collaborator samples originated in the United States, Italy and Spain and spanned the acute and convalescent phases of COVID-19. The material from the prospective study consisted of cDNA or gDNA derived from T cells, B-cell-depleted T cells, or PBMCs. Deeply sampled blood TCRbeta repertoires from subjects exposed to, actively infected with, or recovered from COVID-19 were included in the dataset. The repertoires were released in a freely available public database intended as a resource for research on the immune response to SARS-CoV-2. The samples were drawn from the first 160 participants of the ongoing ImmuneRACE study and from 1,254 subjects provided by 6 global collaborators. The sample metadata nearly always contained a de-identified subject ID, COVID-19 status, age in years and sex. Where available, HLA class I and class II types were taken from metadata supplied by the sample provider and were not determined by assay-based typing. The paper's findings and limits, for the study overall: The quantity of clinical and demographic metadata differed by source and by participant and was supplied without curation.

TCRbeta CDR3 regions were amplified from genomic DNA by means of the immunoSEQ Assay, a bias-controlled multiplex PCR. Concerning the study's data processing: The number of nucleated cells in each sample was estimated by amplification of reference gene primers within the assay. Sequence reads were collapsed and filtered to measure the absolute abundance of every unique TCRbeta CDR3 rearrangement. Productive Simpson clonality was computed per sample as the square root of Simpson's diversity index over productive rearrangements. TCRdb provides this immuneACCESS table in a form limited to in-frame rearrangements. Some clones are lacking; in checked studies, under half of them reflect an unresolved V gene, and why the rest are absent is not known. V, J and clone size reflect that table, while D and trimming were determined from the DNA. The sample table lists roughly 100,000 clones, around 87% of them with a count of one. Approximately 17% of the sample comes from the top ten.

As regards this clone: The antigen it binds to is not known. No base quality values were provided; no much bigger clone lies one nucleotide off.

Collaborating institutions collected whole blood in K2EDTA tubes following their own protocols. For TCRbeta analysis, collaborator samples were shipped as frozen whole blood, as isolated PBMCs, or as DNA extracted from either sample type. Source material: peripheral blood. The clonotype comes from a human donor in a cohort sampled during active COVID-19.

The bases read TGTGCCAGCAGCGTAGCTCCGACAGTCCAGACAGATACGCAGTATTTT. Its product reads: CASSVAPTVQTDTQYF. The sequence links TRBV9 to TRBJ2-3; TRBD1 is perhaps the D gene, given 5 matching bases. The CDR3 holds 16 amino acids from the cysteine to the phenylalanine. Here the CDR3 DNA is all that survives: 48 bases in frame from base 1. Cut back by 0 bases and 3 bases, the V and J ends lie 14 bases apart. In the germline V gene, CDR1 corresponds to SGDLS and CDR2 to YYNGEE.